Listed below are T cell receptor beta chains from one sample, sequenced in a study of technical replicates of blood from a handful of donors. Sequenced by immunoSEQ multiplex PCR; TCRdb stores in-frame clones only, minus some. The sample includes approximately 70,000 clones, 92% of them seen just once. What was sequenced was T cells isolated from PBMCs. All receptors derive from a human donor in good health. CDR3s include the opening cysteine and the closing phenylalanine or tryptophan. A D gene is named only where the DNA matches it firmly. Size is omitted from some rows. Given values are once, few, many or a class for expanded clones.

V gene: TRBV7-2; J gene: TRBJ2-1; clone size: NA; D gene: NA; CDR3 protein: CASSRRSGSYYNEQFF; CDR3 DNA: TGTGCCAGCAGCCGCAGGTCAGGTTCATACTACAATGAGCAGTTCTTC
V gene: TRBV7-2; J gene: TRBJ2-5; clone size: NA; D gene: NA; CDR3 protein: CASSLGVSKTQYF; CDR3 DNA: TGTGCCAGCAGCTTAGGGGTTAGCAAGACCCAGTACTTC
V gene: TRBV27; J gene: TRBJ1-2; clone size: NA; D gene: TRBD1; CDR3 protein: CASKGTGGAGGYTF; CDR3 DNA: TGTGCCAGCAAAGGGACAGGGGGCGCGGGTGGCTACACCTTC
V gene: TRBV14; J gene: TRBJ1-1; clone size: NA; D gene: NA; CDR3 protein: CASSRQRNTEAFF; CDR3 DNA: TGTGCCAGCAGCCGACAGCGGAACACTGAAGCTTTCTTT
V gene: TRBV13; J gene: TRBJ2-7; clone size: NA; D gene: NA; CDR3 protein: CASSQTLAYEQYF; CDR3 DNA: TGTGCCAGCAGCCAAACCCTAGCCTACGAGCAGTACTTC
V gene: TRBV14; J gene: TRBJ1-4; clone size: few; D gene: NA; CDR3 protein: CASSQDLLNEKLFF; CDR3 DNA: TGTGCCAGCAGCCAAGATCTTCTTAATGAAAAACTGTTTTTT
V gene: TRBV6-6; J gene: TRBJ1-2; clone size: NA; D gene: NA; CDR3 protein: CASTKDSRYTF; CDR3 DNA: TGTGCCAGCACCAAGGACAGTCGCTACACCTTC
V gene: TRBV9; J gene: TRBJ2-3; clone size: NA; D gene: NA; CDR3 protein: CASTPSGNTDTQYF; CDR3 DNA: TGTGCCAGCACTCCAAGCGGAAACACAGATACGCAGTATTTT
V gene: TRBV7-9; J gene: TRBJ1-2; clone size: NA; D gene: NA; CDR3 protein: CASSFSEGDYGYTF; CDR3 DNA: TGTGCCAGCAGCTTTTCAGAGGGGGACTATGGCTACACCTTC
V gene: TRBV4-3; J gene: TRBJ2-7; clone size: NA; D gene: TRBD2; CDR3 protein: CASSHGAGGRYEQYF; CDR3 DNA: TGCGCCAGCAGCCATGGGGCGGGAGGTCGTTACGAGCAGTACTTC
V gene: TRBV4-1; J gene: TRBJ2-7; clone size: NA; D gene: TRBD1; CDR3 protein: CASSQDMGQGIHEQYF; CDR3 DNA: TGCGCCAGCAGCCAAGACATGGGACAGGGGATCCACGAGCAGTACTTC
V gene: TRBV28; J gene: TRBJ2-5; clone size: NA; D gene: NA; CDR3 protein: CASSRGLGETQYF; CDR3 DNA: TGTGCCAGCAGTCGTGGGCTGGGAGAGACCCAGTACTTC
V gene: TRBV19; J gene: TRBJ2-1; clone size: NA; D gene: NA; CDR3 protein: CASSAPPGTYNEQFF; CDR3 DNA: TGTGCCAGTAGTGCACCCCCGGGAACCTACAATGAGCAGTTCTTC
V gene: TRBV5-1; J gene: TRBJ2-7; clone size: NA; D gene: NA; CDR3 protein: CASSIGGSYEQYF; CDR3 DNA: TGCGCCAGCAGCATAGGCGGTTCCTACGAGCAGTACTTC